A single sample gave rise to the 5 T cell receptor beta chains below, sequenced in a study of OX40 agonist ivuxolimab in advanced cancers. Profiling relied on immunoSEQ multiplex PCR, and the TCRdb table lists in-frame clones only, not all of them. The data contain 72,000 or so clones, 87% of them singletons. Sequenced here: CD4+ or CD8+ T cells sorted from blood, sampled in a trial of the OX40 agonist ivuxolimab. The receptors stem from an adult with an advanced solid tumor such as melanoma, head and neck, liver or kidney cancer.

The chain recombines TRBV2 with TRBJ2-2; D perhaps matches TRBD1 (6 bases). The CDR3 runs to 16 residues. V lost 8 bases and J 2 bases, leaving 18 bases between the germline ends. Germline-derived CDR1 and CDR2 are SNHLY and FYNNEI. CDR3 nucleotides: TGTGCCAGCGCCCAAGTGGGGGCACTTAACACCGGGGAGCTGTTTTTT. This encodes CASAQVGALNTGELFF.

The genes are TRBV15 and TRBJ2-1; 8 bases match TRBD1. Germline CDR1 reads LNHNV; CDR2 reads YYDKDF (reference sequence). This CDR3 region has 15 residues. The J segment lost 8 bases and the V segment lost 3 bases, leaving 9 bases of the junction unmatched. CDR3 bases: TGTGCCACCAGCAGCAGACAGGGGTTCGGCCATGAGCAGTTCTTC. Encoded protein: CATSSRQGFGHEQFF.

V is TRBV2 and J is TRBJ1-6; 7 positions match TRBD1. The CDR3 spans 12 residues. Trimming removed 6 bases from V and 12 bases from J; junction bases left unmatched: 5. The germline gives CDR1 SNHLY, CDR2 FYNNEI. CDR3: CASSTDREPLHF. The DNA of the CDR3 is TGTGCCAGCAGCACCGACAGGGAACCCCTCCACTTT.

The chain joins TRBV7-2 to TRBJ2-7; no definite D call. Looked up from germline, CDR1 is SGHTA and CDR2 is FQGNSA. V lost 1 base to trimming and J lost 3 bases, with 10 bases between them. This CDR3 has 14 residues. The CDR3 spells CASSLEVGYYEQYF. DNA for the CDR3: TGTGCCAGCAGCTTAGAGGTGGGGTACTACGAGCAGTACTTC.

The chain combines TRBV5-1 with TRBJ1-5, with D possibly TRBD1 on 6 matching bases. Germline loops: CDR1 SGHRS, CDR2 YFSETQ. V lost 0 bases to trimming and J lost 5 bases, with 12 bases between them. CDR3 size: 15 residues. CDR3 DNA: TGCGCCAGCAGCTTGGACGGGGGGGCATATCAGCCCCAGCATTTT. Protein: CASSLDGGAYQPQHF.